This T cell receptor (beta chain) was sequenced during a study of T cells in tumors after PD-1 blockade. Study background: Excluded were patients with checkpoint blockade, immunosuppressants, or radiotherapy or other anti-cancer therapy within 4 weeks. Either cemiplimab 350 mg every 2 weeks or pembrolizumab 200 mg every 3 weeks was given. Peripheral blood samples averaged approximately 35,000 unique clonotypes and roughly 110,000 templates.

Germline CDR1 LNHDA, CDR2 SQIVND (reference sequence). V gave up 4 bases and J gave up 4 bases, with 11 bases separating them. The CDR3 totals 13 residues. This table comes from immunoSEQ multiplex PCR, and its TCRdb copy is limited to in-frame clones, with some not included. The data show around 25,000 clones, roughly 82% seen once. The specimen was PBMCs, collected after anti-PD-1 treatment. The chain links TRBV19 to TRBJ2-7, with D perhaps matching TRBD1 (5 bases). The clonotype originates from a human donor with basal cell carcinoma. This CDR3 reads CASSTLTGYEQYF. CDR3 sequence (DNA): TGTGCCAGTAGTACCCTCACAGGATACGAGCAGTACTTC.